The T cell receptor beta chain described here comes from a study of CDR3 diversity in severe acne. TCRdb ran MiXCR on the PCR reads and lists one entry per CDR3 protein. The table has around 100,000 distinct CDR3 sequences, around 53% seen once; the top ten hold around 11%. Germline CDR1 reads SGHVS; CDR2 reads FNYEAQ. This CDR3 has 13 amino acids. Trimming removed 5 bases from V and 4 bases from J, with 9 bases in between. Input material: blood. The chain has TRBV7-6 and TRBJ1-3; a weak D match, TRBD1 (5 bases). The sequence was collected from a male donor with acne. The CDR3 coding sequence is TGTGCCAGCAGCGGGGACGACGGAAACACCATATATTTT. Residues: CASSGDDGNTIYF.